This T cell receptor (beta chain) was found in a study of graft-versus-host responses after intestinal transplantation. About the study: Induction using anti-thymocyte globulin, followed by tacrolimus and steroids for around 3 years, was given to all recipients.

With respect to this clone: Antigen: not known.

Sequencing used immunoSEQ multiplex PCR; TCRdb keeps in-frame clones, though not all of them. The repertoire holds 65,000 to 90,000 clones, with about 91% as singletons. V lost 5 bases to trimming and J lost 6 bases; unmatched junction nucleotides: 10. This CDR3 is 14 amino acids long. Germline CDR1 SGDLS, CDR2 YYNGEE. General study results and limits: Recipient marrow harbored GvH clones, some of which surfaced first in ileum or blood. With peak circulating GvH clone levels came an association with early post-transplant HvG declines.

This sequence was found in a human donor who was the organ donor for an intestinal transplant. The sequences come from unstimulated CD8+ T cells sorted from spleen or lymph node cells, collected before transplant. This rearrangement joins TRBV9 to TRBJ1-2, with 7 bases fitting TRBD1. The CDR3 is CASSHAGGRDGYTF. The CDR3 region has the DNA TGTGCCAGCAGTCACGCAGGGGGTCGTGATGGCTACACCTTC.